This T cell receptor beta chain was recorded in a study of beta chain features in type 1 diabetes. In the study overall: No patient-donor differences in age, gender, total cells or subset yield. There were approximately 110,000,000 sorted cells examined across all samples.

cDNA synthesis used the whole RNA isolate, giving expressed TCRB sequences. Here immunoSEQ multiplex PCR was the method, and the copy in TCRdb shows in-frame clones only, minus some. The repertoire includes 600,000 to 650,000 clones, about 14% of them detected once, and approximately 0.093% sits in the top ten. CDR3 length: 16 residues. The V and J ends lost 3 bases and 6 bases respectively, with 19 bases between them. CDR1 is KGHSH and CDR2 is LQKENI in the germline V gene. For this clone: Its target is unknown.

Via the markers CD45RO/CCR7/CD25/CD127/CD95/CD27, stem cell-like memory, regulatory, central memory and naive CD4+ cells were sorted. The study's findings and limits: Fewer insertions but more deletions were seen at VDJ junctions in type 1 diabetes patients.

The sequenced material came from naive CD4+ T cells from blood. The clonotype originates from a man between 18 and 29 years old in good health. The chain combines TRBV18 with TRBJ2-3; possible D gene TRBD1, 6 bases. For the CDR3, the DNA is TGTGCCAGCTCACCCATTACAGGGCCGCTTCAGGATACGCAGTATTTT. It codes for CASSPITGPLQDTQYF.